This T cell receptor beta chain is drawn from a study of blood T cell repertoires in COVID-19. The CDR3 is 15 amino acids. V gave up 3 bases and J gave up 0 bases, with 12 bases separating them. In germline, CDR1 is SGHRS, CDR2 YFSETQ. The data were produced by immunoSEQ multiplex PCR, yet TCRdb's version contains in-frame clones alone and is incomplete. This table has 20,000 to 30,000 clones, 92% appearing once. Sequencing input: peripheral blood. The gene calls are TRBV5-1 and TRBJ1-1; the D is unclear. This clonotype was obtained from a human donor in a cohort sampled during active COVID-19. As DNA, the CDR3 is TGCGCCAGCAGCTCCGGCGGCAGATTGAACACTGAAGCTTTCTTT. Encoded protein: CASSSGGRLNTEAFF.